The next 17 T cell receptor beta chains were all read from a single sample in a study of shared clonotypes between healthy human individuals. The table came from immunoSEQ multiplex PCR; TCRdb's copy has only in-frame clones and leaves some out. The sample comprises some 2,000,000 clones, roughly 94% of which are singletons, and 0.1% to 0.15% rests with the top ten. Sequencing was performed on naive CD4+ T cells sorted from blood. Subset defined: CD45RA+ positively selected. The receptors were sampled from a man between 18 and 29 years old in good health.

This chain uses TRBV5-5 with TRBJ2-7; 12 bases align to TRBD1. Germline CDR1 and CDR2: SGHKS and YYEKEE (reference sequence). CDR3 length: 16 amino acids. The V gene end was trimmed by 4 bases and the J gene end by 3 bases; junction bases not matched to a gene: 8. The CDR3 here is CASSQAGTGGVYEQYF. In DNA, the CDR3 is TGTGCCAGCAGCCAAGCCGGGACAGGGGGCGTCTACGAGCAGTACTTC.

The chain has TRBV7-9 and TRBJ1-5; D perhaps matches TRBD1 (6 bases). The CDR3 runs to 17 residues. The germline V and J ends were trimmed by 1 base and 1 base, with 14 bases remaining between them. The germline gives CDR1 SEHNR, CDR2 FQNEAQ (reference sequence). CDR3 sequence (DNA): TGTGCCAGCAGCTTAGGGGGTACAGGGAAGAGCAATCAGCCCCAGCATTTT. Translated: CASSLGGTGKSNQPQHF.

CDR3 nucleotide sequence: TGCGCCAGCAGTGAGTCAAGGGCGGGGACTTTCCAAGAGACCCAGTACTTC. This gives the protein CASSESRAGTFQETQYF. The chain has TRBV10-1 and TRBJ2-5; the D gene is possibly TRBD2 (6 bases). The germline V and J ends were trimmed by 0 bases and 1 base, with 15 bases remaining between them. The CDR3 is made up of 17 amino acids. Per germline, CDR1 WNHNN and CDR2 SYGVQD (reference sequence).

This chain uses TRBV5-1 with TRBJ2-5; no definite D call. V was shortened by 4 bases and J by 5 bases, with 6 bases between the two germline ends. The CDR3 is 11 residues long. CDR1 and CDR2 (germline): SGHRS, YFSETQ. CDR3 sequence (DNA): TGCGCCAGCAGCGGAAGCGAGACCCAGTACTTC. Amino acids: CASSGSETQYF.

With respect to this clone: This specimen includes other DNA sequences encoding the same CDR3. The CDR3 sequence: CAIRQGAYNSPLHF. The CDR3 region has the DNA TGTGCCATCCGACAGGGGGCCTATAATTCACCCCTCCACTTT. J is TRBJ1-6 and V is TRBV10-3; 9 bases align to TRBD1. CDR3 length: 14 residues. V was pared by 8 bases and J by 2 bases, with 1 base of the junction left unmatched. Germline loops: CDR1 ENHRY, CDR2 SYGVKD.

The chain combines TRBV9 with TRBJ2-5; D is possibly TRBD1 (5 bases). The germline V and J ends were trimmed by 0 bases and 3 bases, with 12 bases remaining between them. Germline V lookup: CDR1 SGDLS, CDR2 YYNGEE. This CDR3 has 15 residues. CDR3 in amino acids: CASSVASRVEETQYF. CDR3 DNA: TGTGCCAGCAGCGTAGCGTCCAGGGTTGAAGAGACCCAGTACTTC.

The V and J genes are TRBV30 and TRBJ2-2; 13 bases match TRBD2. This CDR3 comprises 16 residues. The junction had 6 bases not matched to a gene; V was cut back by 2 bases and J by 6 bases. The germline CDR1 and CDR2 sequences are GTSNPN and SVGIG (reference sequence). CDR3 loop: CAWSTTSGRRAGELFF. The DNA for the CDR3 is TGTGCCTGGAGTACGACTAGCGGGAGGAGGGCCGGGGAGCTGTTTTTT.

The gene calls are TRBV6-5 and TRBJ2-1; D gene uncertain. Trimming pared 2 bases from V and 5 bases from J, leaving 10 bases between. Germline V gives CDR1 MNHEY, CDR2 SVGAGI. The CDR3 has 14 residues. In DNA, the CDR3 is TGTGCCAGCAGTTACCTCTTTGGGAACAATGAGCAGTTCTTC. The encoded protein is CASSYLFGNNEQFF.

This clone was seen a single time. The same CDR3 is also encoded by other DNA sequences in this sample. The chain uses TRBV11-2 and TRBJ2-5, with D perhaps matching TRBD2 (5 bases). Germline V CDR1 and CDR2: SGHAT, FQNNGV. The CDR3 has 13 amino acids. Deletions cut 1 base from V and 4 bases from J, with 7 bases between. In DNA, the CDR3 is TGTGCCAGCAGCTTAGGGGAGAGAGAGACCCAGTACTTC. Residues: CASSLGERETQYF.

V usage is TRBV29-1 and J usage is TRBJ1-2, with unresolved D. The germline V and J ends were trimmed by 1 base and 8 bases, with 11 bases remaining between them. This CDR3 spans 12 amino acids. Germline CDR1 and CDR2: SQVTM and ANQGSEA. For the CDR3, the DNA is TGCAGCGTTGAAGGAAGGATTGGGGGCTACACCTTC. Protein product: CSVEGRIGGYTF.

V usage is TRBV28 and J usage is TRBJ2-3; 8 positions agree with TRBD2. The CDR3 is 13 amino acids. V shed 7 bases, J shed 1 base, and the junction held 1 base outside the gene matches. CDR1 MDHEN and CDR2 SYDVKM come from the germline V gene. The CDR3 bases are TGTGCCAGCATGCGGGGGGGCACAGATACGCAGTATTTT. Protein: CASMRGGTDTQYF.

The chain is built from TRBV18 and TRBJ1-1; possible D gene TRBD1, 5 bases. CDR1 and CDR2 (germline): KGHSH, LQKENI. This CDR3 is 14 amino acids long. The V end lost 3 bases, the J end lost 4 bases, and 12 bases lay between the germline ends. CDR3 amino acids: CASSPDSGGTEAFF. The CDR3 DNA reads TGTGCCAGCTCACCGGATTCTGGGGGCACTGAAGCTTTCTTT. Together with reference TRBV18 and TRBJ1-1, the CDR3 gives the full variable domain: NAGVMQNPRHLVRRRGQEARLRCSPMKGHSHVYWYRQLPEEGLKFMVYLQKENIIDESGMPKERFSAEFPKEGPSILRIQQVVRGDSAAYFCASSPDSGGTEAFFGQGTRLTVV.

The chain recombines TRBV9 with TRBJ2-7; TRBD1 aligns across 8 bases. The CDR3 is 15 residues long. Germline V gives CDR1 SGDLS, CDR2 YYNGEE. V was clipped by 0 bases and J by 3 bases; unmatched bases: 5. The CDR3 protein is CASSVGPGGIYEQYF. The CDR3 region has the DNA TGTGCCAGCAGCGTAGGCCCAGGGGGCATCTACGAGCAGTACTTC.

The chain uses TRBV19 and TRBJ2-7; perhaps TRBD2 as D (5 bases). Trimming left V 6 bases short and J 2 bases short, with 14 bases between. CDR3 size: 14 residues. Germline V CDR1 and CDR2: LNHDA, SQIVND (reference sequence). CDR3 nucleotide sequence: TGTGCCAGTAGAGGATCCGGGGTCACCTACGAGCAGTACTTC. It encodes CASRGSGVTYEQYF.

This chain connects TRBV5-4 to TRBJ2-6; the match to TRBD2 covers 15 bases. J was trimmed by 1 base and V by 6 bases; bases with no gene match: 5. Germline CDR1 and CDR2: SGHNT and YYREEE (reference sequence). The CDR3 covers 18 residues. Here the CDR3 DNA reads TGTGCCAGCACCACCGGGACTAGCGGGGGGTCTGGGGCCAACGTCCTGACTTTC. Its protein product is CASTTGTSGGSGANVLTF.

The V call is TRBV6-4, the J call TRBJ1-2, with D possibly being TRBD1 (5 bases). The ends were cut back, 2 bases at V and 7 bases at J, with 11 bases in the middle. The CDR3 totals 13 residues. CDR1 is MRHNA, CDR2 SNTAGT, per germline. Written as DNA, the CDR3 is TGTGCCAGCAGTGACGAATCAACAGGTGGCTACACCTTC. Translated, it gives CASSDESTGGYTF.

V is TRBV11-2 and J is TRBJ2-7; a weak D match, TRBD2 (5 bases). The ends were cut back, 6 bases at V and 6 bases at J, with 18 bases in the middle. Germline V gene lookup returns CDR1 SGHAT and CDR2 FQNNGV. CDR3 size: 14 residues. The CDR3: CASSPRVSGGEQYF. DNA of the CDR3: TGTGCCAGCAGTCCGCGGGTCTCCGGAGGCGAGCAGTACTTC.